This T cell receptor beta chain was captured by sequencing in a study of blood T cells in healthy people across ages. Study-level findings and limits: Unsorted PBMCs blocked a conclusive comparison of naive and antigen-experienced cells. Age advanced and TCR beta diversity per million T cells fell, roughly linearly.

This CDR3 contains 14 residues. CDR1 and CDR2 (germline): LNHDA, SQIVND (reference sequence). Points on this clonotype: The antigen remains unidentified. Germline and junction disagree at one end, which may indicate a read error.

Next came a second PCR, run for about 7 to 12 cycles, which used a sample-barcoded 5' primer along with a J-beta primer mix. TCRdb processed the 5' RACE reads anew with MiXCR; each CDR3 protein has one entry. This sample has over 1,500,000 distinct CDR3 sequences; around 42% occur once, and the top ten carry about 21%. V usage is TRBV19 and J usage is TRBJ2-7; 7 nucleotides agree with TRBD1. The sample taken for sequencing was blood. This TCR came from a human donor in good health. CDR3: CAGSISITGDEQYF. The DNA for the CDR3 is TGTGCCGGTAGTATCTCGATTACAGGGGACGAGCAGTACTTC.